What follows describes a single T cell receptor (beta chain). Participant age was about 18 to 89 years, and participants resided in roughly 25 US areas. This sample stems from a study of blood T cell repertoires in COVID-19. As for the study in general: The study drew acute and convalescent COVID-19 samples from the United States, Italy and Spain.

J gave up 2 bases and V 3 bases, and 7 bases lay outside the gene matches. This CDR3 is 16 amino acids long. Germline loops: CDR1 SGDLS, CDR2 YYNGEE. Data came from immunoSEQ multiplex PCR; TCRdb stores just in-frame clones and leaves some out. The table records 150,000 to 200,000 clones, over 80% of them present only once. This receptor was identified in a woman aged 55-69 years who had recovered from COVID-19. The sequenced material came from PBMCs or T cells enriched from blood (not recorded which). V and J are TRBV9 and TRBJ2-1; 8 bases map to TRBD2. The CDR3 protein is CASSARGGLAYNEQFF. Here the CDR3 DNA reads TGTGCCAGCAGCGCACGGGGGGGACTAGCCTACAATGAGCAGTTCTTC. Variable domain in full (rest from reference TRBV9 and TRBJ2-1): DSGVTQTPKHLITATGQRVTLRCSPRSGDLSVYWYQQSLDQGLQFLIQYYNGEERAKGNILERFSAQQFPDLHSELNLSSLELGDSALYFCASSARGGLAYNEQFFGPGTRLTVL.